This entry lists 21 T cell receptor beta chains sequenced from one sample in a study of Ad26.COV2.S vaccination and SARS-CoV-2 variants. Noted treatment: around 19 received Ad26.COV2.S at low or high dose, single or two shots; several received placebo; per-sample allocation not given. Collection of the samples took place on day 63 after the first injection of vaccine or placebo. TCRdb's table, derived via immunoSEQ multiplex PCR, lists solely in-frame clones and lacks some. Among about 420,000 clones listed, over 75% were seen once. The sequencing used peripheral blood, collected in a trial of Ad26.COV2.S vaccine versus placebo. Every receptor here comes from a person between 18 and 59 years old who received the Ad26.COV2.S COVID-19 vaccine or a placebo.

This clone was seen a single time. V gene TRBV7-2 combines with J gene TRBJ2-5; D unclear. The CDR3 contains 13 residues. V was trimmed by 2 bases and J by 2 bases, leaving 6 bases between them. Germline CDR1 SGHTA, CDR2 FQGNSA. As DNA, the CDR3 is TGTGCCAGCAGCTTACTCGTACAAGAGACCCAGTACTTC. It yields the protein CASSLLVQETQYF.

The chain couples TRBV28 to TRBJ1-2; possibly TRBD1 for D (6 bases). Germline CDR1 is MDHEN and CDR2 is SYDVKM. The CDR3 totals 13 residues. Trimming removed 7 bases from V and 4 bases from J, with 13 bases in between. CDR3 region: CASTVDRTYGYTF. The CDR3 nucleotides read TGTGCCAGCACCGTCGACAGGACCTATGGCTACACCTTC.

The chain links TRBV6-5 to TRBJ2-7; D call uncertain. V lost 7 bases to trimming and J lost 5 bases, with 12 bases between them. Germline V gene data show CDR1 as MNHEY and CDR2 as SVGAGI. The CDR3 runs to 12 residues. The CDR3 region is CASKAPGHEQYF. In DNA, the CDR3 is TGTGCCAGCAAAGCTCCGGGCCACGAGCAGTACTTC.

The CDR3 DNA sequence: TGTGCCAGCAGCTTAGCCAGTGATGCCCATACGCAGTATTTT. Residues: CASSLASDAHTQYF. The chain links TRBV7-9 to TRBJ2-3; the D is unclear. CDR3 size: 14 residues. Trimming left V 0 bases short and J 7 bases short, with 11 bases between. Germline CDR1 reads SEHNR; CDR2 reads FQNEAQ (reference sequence).

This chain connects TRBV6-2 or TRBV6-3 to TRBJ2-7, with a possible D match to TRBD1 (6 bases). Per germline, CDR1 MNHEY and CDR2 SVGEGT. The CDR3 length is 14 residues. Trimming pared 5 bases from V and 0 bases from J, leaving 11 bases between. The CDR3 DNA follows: TGTGCCAGCAGTGGCCGGGACACCTCCTACGAGCAGTACTTC. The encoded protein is CASSGRDTSYEQYF.

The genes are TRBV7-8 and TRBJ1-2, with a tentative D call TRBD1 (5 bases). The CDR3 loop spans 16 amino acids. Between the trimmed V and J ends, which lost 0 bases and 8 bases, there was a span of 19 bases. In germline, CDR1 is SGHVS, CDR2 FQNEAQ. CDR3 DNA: TGTGCCAGCAGCTTAGCACGGGGCAGGGTTCCTGAGGGCTACACCTTC. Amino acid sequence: CASSLARGRVPEGYTF.

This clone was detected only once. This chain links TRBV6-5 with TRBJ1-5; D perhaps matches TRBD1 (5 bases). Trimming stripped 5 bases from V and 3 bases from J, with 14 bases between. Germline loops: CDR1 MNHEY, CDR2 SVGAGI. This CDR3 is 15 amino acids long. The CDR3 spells CASSLGGGFNQPQHF. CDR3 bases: TGTGCCAGCAGTCTCGGTGGGGGTTTCAATCAGCCCCAGCATTTT.

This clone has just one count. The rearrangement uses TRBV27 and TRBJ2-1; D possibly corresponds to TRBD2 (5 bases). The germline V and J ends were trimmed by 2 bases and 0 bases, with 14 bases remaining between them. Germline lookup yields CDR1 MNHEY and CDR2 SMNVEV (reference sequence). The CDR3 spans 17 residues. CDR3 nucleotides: TGTGCCAGCAGTTTAAAGAGGACTCCTAGCTCCTACAATGAGCAGTTCTTC. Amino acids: CASSLKRTPSSYNEQFF.

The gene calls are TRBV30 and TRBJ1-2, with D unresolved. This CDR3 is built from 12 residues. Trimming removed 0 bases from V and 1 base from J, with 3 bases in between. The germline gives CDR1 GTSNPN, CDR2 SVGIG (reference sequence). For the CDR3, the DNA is TGTGCCTGGAGTGTAATTAACTATGGCTACACCTTC. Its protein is CAWSVINYGYTF.

DNA for the CDR3: TGTGCCAGCAGCTTAGGTTTAGGGACAGGGGGCTCTTATGAAAAACTGTTTTTT. Residues: CASSLGLGTGGSYEKLFF. The genes are TRBV7-9 and TRBJ1-4, with TRBD1 identical over 12 bases. The CDR3 sequence is 18 residues long. V shed 1 base, J shed 6 bases, and the junction held 9 bases outside the gene matches. Germline V gene sequence: CDR1 SEHNR, CDR2 FQNEAQ (reference sequence).

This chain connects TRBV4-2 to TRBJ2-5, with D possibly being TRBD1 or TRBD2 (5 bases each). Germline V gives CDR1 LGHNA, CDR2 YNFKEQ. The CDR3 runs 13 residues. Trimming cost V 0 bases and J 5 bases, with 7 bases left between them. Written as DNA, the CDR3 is TGTGCCAGCAGCCAAGAAGGGACGGAGACCCAGTACTTC. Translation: CASSQEGTETQYF.

This CDR3 reads CASSLWGGLGGTQYF. The CDR3 DNA sequence: TGTGCCAGCAGTTTATGGGGAGGGCTAGGGGGGACCCAGTACTTC. The rearrangement uses TRBV28 and TRBJ2-5; D is perhaps TRBD2 (7 bases). This CDR3 contains 15 residues. Germline CDR1 and CDR2: MDHEN and SYDVKM. V gave up 0 bases and J gave up 7 bases, with 15 bases separating them.

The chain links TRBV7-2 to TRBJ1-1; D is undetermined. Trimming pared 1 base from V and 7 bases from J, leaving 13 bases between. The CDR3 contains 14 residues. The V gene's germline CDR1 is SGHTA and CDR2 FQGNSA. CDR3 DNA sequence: TGTGCCAGCAGCTTAGATCGGGGAACAAATGAAGCTTTCTTT. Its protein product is CASSLDRGTNEAFF.

The CDR3 nucleotides are TGTGCCAGTAGTATCGGGCAGGGCGGTCGAAACGGGGAGCTGTTTTTT. This translates into CASSIGQGGRNGELFF. This rearrangement joins TRBV19 to TRBJ2-2, with D possibly TRBD1 on 5 matching bases. Trimming took 3 bases from V and 7 from J, leaving 18 bases between them. Per germline, CDR1 LNHDA and CDR2 SQIVND (reference sequence). This CDR3 is built from 16 residues.

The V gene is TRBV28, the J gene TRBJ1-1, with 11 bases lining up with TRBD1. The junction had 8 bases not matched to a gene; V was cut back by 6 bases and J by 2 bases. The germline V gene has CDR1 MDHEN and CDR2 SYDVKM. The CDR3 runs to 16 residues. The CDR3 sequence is CASSPRTGGSNTEAFF. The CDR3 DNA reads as TGTGCCAGCAGCCCCCGGACAGGGGGCAGTAACACTGAAGCTTTCTTT.

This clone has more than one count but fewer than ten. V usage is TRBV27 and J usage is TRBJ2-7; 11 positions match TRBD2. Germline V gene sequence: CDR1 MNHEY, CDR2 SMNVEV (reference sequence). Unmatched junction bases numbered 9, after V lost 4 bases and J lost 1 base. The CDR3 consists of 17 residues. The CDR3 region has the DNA TGTGCCAGCAGTTCCGAGGCTAGCGGGGGGCCGTCCTACGAGCAGTACTTC. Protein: CASSSEASGGPSYEQYF.

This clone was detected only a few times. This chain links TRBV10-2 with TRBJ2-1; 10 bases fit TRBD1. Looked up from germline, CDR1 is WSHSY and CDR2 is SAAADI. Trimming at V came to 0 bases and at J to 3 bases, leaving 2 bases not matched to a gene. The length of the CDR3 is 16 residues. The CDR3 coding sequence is TGCGCCAGCAGTGAGTCCGGGACAGGGGTCTACAATGAGCAGTTCTTC. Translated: CASSESGTGVYNEQFF.

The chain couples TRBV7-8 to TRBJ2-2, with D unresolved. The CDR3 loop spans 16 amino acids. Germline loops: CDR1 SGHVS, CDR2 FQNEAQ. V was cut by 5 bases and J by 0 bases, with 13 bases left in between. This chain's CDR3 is CASSAAINANTGELFF. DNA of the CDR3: TGTGCCAGCAGCGCGGCTATTAACGCGAACACCGGGGAGCTGTTTTTT.

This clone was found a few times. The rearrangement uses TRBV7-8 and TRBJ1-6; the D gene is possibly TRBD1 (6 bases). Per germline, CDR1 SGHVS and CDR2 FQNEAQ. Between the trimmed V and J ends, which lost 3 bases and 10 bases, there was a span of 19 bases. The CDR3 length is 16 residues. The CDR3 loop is CASSLAGPGAGSPLHF. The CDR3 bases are TGTGCCAGCAGCTTGGCGGGGCCGGGGGCAGGATCACCCCTCCACTTT.

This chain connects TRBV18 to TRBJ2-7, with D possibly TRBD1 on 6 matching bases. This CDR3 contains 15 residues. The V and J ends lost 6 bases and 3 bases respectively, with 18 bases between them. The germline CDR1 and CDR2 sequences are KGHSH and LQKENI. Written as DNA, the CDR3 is TGTGCCAGCTCCCTCCTTGGGGGACAAAACTACGAGCAGTACTTC. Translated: CASSLLGGQNYEQYF.

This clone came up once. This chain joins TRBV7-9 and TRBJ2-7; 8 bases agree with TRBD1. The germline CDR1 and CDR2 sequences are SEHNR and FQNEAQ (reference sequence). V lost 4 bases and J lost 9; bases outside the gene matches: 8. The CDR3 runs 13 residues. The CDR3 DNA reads TGTGCCAGCAGCTCCCCCGTAGGACAGGGGCAGTACTTC. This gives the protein CASSSPVGQGQYF. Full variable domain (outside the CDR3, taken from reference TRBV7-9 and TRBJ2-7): DTGVSQNPRHKITKRGQNVTFRCDPISEHNRLYWYRQTLGQGPEFLTYFQNEAQLEKSRLLSDRFSAERPKGSFSTLEIQRTEQGDSAMYLCASSSPVGQGQYFGPGTRLTVT.